Below, one T cell receptor beta chain is given with its context. This clonotype was counted ten times or more. Its antigen has not been determined. No base quality values were provided; no much bigger clone lies one nucleotide off. Moderately to severely active disease, a Clinical Activity Score of at least 3, a NOSPECS grade of at least 4, and a duration under 3 months were present in ophthalmopathy patients. The study excluded patients with uncontrolled infections, other autoimmune diseases, pregnancy or lactation. Diagnoses were established on the basis of clinical symptoms, serum thyroxine and TRAb, thyroid ultrasound, and orbital computed tomography. PBMCs were separated from 8 to 10 ml of fresh peripheral blood using Ficoll-Paque density gradient centrifugation. Trizol reagent was used to extract total RNA, and RNA quality was then checked on an Agilent 2100 Bioanalyzer. According to the germline V gene (reference sequence), CDR1 reads DFQATT and CDR2 reads SNEGSKA. Counted from cysteine to phenylalanine, this CDR3 has 16 amino acids. Only the CDR3 part of the read is kept: 48 bases, read in frame from the first base. Trimming costs V 6 bases and J 2 bases, and their ends lie 21 bases apart.

This record belongs to a study of T cells in Graves' hyperthyroidism and ophthalmopathy (dated by TCRdb to the late 2010s). About the study as a whole: Peripheral blood samples were taken at the time of initial diagnosis, prior to any treatment. According to the paper, TCR Vbeta CDR3 sequencing was carried out on some 130 peripheral blood samples, which came from 40 to 45 ophthalmopathy, under 85 hyperthyroidism and approximately 17 progressor patients. TCR V-J signatures able to tell the groups apart were searched for in a discovery cohort of approximately 95 patients, of whom around 42 had Graves' ophthalmopathy and roughly 59 had stable Graves' hyperthyroidism. The study also compared thyroid tissue and blood T-cell repertoires from several Graves' hyperthyroidism patients. After sampling, hyperthyroidism patients received methimazole starting at 30 mg daily, and ophthalmopathy patients received high-dose intravenous methylprednisolone. An independent validation cohort of around 20 hyperthyroidism patients and roughly 16 patients who later progressed to ophthalmopathy tested prospective prediction of ophthalmopathy. The approximately 98 discovery patients were randomly divided into training and test sets at a 7:3 ratio. What the study reported, not specific to this receptor: In validation, the model predicted progression to ophthalmopathy with around 71% sensitivity and around 72% specificity, a median of 6.5 months before onset. Sample size was not statistically predetermined, and blinding of investigators to group allocation was not performed. Most expanded thyroid clonotypes (frequency above 0.001) were also found in blood, which suggests that blood repertoires may mirror thyroid immune responses. In cross-validation, a model built on a 13 V-J signature told ophthalmopathy apart from stable hyperthyroidism with about 90% sensitivity and about 81% specificity, and in testing the same model reached 80%/75%.

The TCR beta CDR3 regions were amplified from the RNA transcripts. The TCR CDR3 was subjected to a first round of RT-PCR using the HTBI primer set and the Qiagen OneStep RT-PCR kit. The libraries were constructed in a second round of multiplex PCR and then size-selected and purified. Paired-end sequencing of the libraries was performed with 100 bp reads on an Illumina HiSeq2000. Per the source publication's procedure: SOAPnuke was used to process the raw data, removing reads that contained adapters or uncalled bases, had a mean Phred below 15, or lacked an exact match to the constant primer or identifier. COPE v1.2.5 was used to merge high-quality paired reads, and clonotypes were defined as unique nucleotide sequences. MiTCR v1.1 was used to align the clonotypes against IMGT TRBV, TRBD and TRBJ reference segments. Analysis was restricted to V-J combinations with a frequency above 0.0001, which covered roughly 99% of repertoires. A TCS score was defined as the ratio of F50 (clonal expansion) to E x V (chaos), with BLOSUM62-based TCRdist applied between CDR3 peptides within each V-J. Welch's t-statistics and random forest reduced 500 to 550 V-J features to around 14, which were used in a naive Bayes classifier (R e1071). TCRdb handled the public reads itself, with Q25 trimming in fastp and clone calling in MiXCR, and kept productive beta chains. Every entry covers one CDR3 protein and lists the most common genes and DNA from its rows. TCRdb's processing, not the study's, gives the V and J calls here. In this sample the table shows some 500,000 distinct CDR3 sequences, 15% to 20% of which occur a single time. Around 28% of the sample goes to the ten largest clones.

The receptor chain draws on TRBV20-1 and TRBJ2-3, with a tentative D gene TRBD2 over 7 matching bases. Material: blood. This receptor was identified in a woman aged 25 to 45 with Graves' ophthalmopathy. The CDR3: CSANGGLETYTDTQYF. The bases read TGCAGTGCCAACGGGGGGCTAGAAACTTACACAGATACGCAGTATTTT.